This TCR beta chain was captured in a study of human T cells and chemical hapten exposure. Study-wide background: The scalp of each patient received a weekly diphenylcyclopropenone dose for the full roughly 25-week study. Read at 6 days, the patch tests placed 0.01% DPC on the upper back.

Points from the study as a whole: TCRs at high frequency, those above 1 in 1000, did not change with DPC sensitization.

Time point noted: patch test 1, 2 weeks after DPC sensitization. Treatment meaning: therapeutic diphenylcyclopropenone sensitization with weekly scalp DPC. There are many counts of this clonotype. The antigen remains unidentified. It was the library that attached unique molecular identifiers to individual cDNA molecules. TCRdb redid the calling of the RACE reads with MiXCR, one entry per CDR3 protein. The sample shows some 380,000 distinct CDR3 sequences, nearly 5% of them seen only once. V dropped 4 bases and J dropped 2 bases, with 16 bases sitting between them. Germline lookup yields CDR1 PRHDT and CDR2 FYEKMQ (reference sequence). The CDR3 length is 16 residues.

The sequence was obtained from a woman aged 45-65 years with alopecia areata. Some clones in this sample may be carry-over from other donors' samples. J is TRBJ2-3 and V is TRBV13, with D possibly being TRBD2 (6 bases). The specimen comprised whole blood, sampled in connection with sensitization to the hapten diphenylcyclopropenone (DPC). The CDR3 sequence: CASSSTLPGATDTQYF. Written as DNA, the CDR3 is TGTGCCAGCAGCTCGACTCTACCGGGAGCCACAGATACGCAGTATTTT.